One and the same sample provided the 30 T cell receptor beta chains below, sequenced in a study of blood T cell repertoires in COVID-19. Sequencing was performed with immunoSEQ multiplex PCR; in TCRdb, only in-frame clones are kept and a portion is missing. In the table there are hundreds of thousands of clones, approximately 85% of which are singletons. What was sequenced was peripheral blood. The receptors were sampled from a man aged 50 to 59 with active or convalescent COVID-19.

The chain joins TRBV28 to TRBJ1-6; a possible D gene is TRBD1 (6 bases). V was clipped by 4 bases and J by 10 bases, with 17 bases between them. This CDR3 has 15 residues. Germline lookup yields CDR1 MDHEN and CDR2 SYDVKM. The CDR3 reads CASSSRQAASSPLHF. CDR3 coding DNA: TGTGCCAGCAGTTCCCGACAGGCTGCTAGCTCACCCCTCCACTTT. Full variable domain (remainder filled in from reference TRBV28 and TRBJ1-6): DVKVTQSSRYLVKRTGEKVFLECVQDMDHENMFWYRQDPGLGLRLIYFSYDVKMKEKGDIPEGYSVSREKKERFSLILESASTNQTSMYLCASSSRQAASSPLHFGNGTRLTVT.

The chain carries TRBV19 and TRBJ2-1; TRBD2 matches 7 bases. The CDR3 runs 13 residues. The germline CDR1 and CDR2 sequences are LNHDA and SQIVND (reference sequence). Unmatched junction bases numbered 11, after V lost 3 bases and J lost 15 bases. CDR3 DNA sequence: TGTGCCAGTAGTATCGGTCGCGGGAGTTCGAGGTTCTTC. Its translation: CASSIGRGSSRFF.

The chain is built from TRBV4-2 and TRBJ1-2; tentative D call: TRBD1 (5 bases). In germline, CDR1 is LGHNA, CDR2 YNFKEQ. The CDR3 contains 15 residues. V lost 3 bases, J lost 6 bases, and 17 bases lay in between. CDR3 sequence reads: CASSHASREWDGYTF. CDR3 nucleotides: TGTGCCAGCAGCCACGCGAGCAGGGAATGGGATGGCTACACCTTC.

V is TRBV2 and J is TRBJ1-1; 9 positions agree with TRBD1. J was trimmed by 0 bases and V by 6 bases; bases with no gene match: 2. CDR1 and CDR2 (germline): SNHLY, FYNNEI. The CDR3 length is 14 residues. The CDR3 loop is CASSHRGLNTEAFF. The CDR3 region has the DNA TGTGCCAGCAGCCACAGGGGGCTGAACACTGAAGCTTTCTTT.

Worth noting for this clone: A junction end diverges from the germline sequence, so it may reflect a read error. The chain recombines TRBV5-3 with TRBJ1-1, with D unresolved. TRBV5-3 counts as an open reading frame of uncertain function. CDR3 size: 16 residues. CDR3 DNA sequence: TGTGTCAGAAGCTTTAAACATGAGGACTTGAACACTGAAGCTTTCTTT. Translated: CVRSFKHEDLNTEAFF.

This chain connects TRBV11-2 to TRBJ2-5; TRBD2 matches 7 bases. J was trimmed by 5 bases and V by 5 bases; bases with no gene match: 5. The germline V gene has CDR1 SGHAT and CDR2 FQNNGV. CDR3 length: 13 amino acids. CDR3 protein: CASSVHGGETQYF. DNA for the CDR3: TGTGCCAGCAGCGTCCACGGGGGGGAGACCCAGTACTTC.

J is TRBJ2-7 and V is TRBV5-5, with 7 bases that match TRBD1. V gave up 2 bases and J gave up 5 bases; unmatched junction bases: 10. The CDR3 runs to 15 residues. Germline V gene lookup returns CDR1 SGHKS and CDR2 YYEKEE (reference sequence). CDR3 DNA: TGTGCCAGCAGCTTCGACTCAGGGGGTATCGACGAGCAGTACTTC. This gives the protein CASSFDSGGIDEQYF.

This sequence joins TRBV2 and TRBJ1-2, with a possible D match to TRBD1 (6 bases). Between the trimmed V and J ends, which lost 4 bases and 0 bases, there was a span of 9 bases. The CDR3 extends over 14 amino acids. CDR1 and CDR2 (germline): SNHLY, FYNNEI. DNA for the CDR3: TGTGCCAGCAGTGCGGACAGACCTAACTATGGCTACACCTTC. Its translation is CASSADRPNYGYTF.

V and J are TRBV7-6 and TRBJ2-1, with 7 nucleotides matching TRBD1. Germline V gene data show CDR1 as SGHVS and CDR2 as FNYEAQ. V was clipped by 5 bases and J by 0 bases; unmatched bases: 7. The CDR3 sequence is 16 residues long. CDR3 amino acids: CASSPSQGSSYNEQFF. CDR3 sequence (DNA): TGTGCCAGCAGCCCGTCACAGGGGAGCTCCTACAATGAGCAGTTCTTC.

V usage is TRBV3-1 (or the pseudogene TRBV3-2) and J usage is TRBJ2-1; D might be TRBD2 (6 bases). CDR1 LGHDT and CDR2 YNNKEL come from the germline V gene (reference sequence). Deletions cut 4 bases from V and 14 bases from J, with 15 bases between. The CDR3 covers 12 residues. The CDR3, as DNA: TGTGCCAGCAGCCCCGGTCGGGAGAGGGAGTTCTTC. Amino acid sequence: CASSPGREREFF.

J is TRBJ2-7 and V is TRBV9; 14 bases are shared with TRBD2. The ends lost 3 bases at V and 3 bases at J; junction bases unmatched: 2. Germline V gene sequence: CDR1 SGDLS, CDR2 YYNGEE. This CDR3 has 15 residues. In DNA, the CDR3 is TGTGCCAGCAGCGAGGGACTAGCGGGAGTCTACGAGCAGTACTTC. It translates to CASSEGLAGVYEQYF.

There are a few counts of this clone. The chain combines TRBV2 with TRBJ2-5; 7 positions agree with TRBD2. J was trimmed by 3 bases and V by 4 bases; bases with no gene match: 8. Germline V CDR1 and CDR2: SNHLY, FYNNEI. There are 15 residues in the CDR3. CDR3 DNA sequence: TGTGCCAGCAGTGGGCGGGGAGGGATCAAAGAGACCCAGTACTTC. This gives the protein CASSGRGGIKETQYF.

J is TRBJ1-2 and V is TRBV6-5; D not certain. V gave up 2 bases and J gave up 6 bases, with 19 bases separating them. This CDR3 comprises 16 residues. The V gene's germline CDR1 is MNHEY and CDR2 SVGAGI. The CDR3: CASSYTPRGGLDGYTF. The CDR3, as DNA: TGTGCCAGCAGTTACACGCCGCGGGGAGGGTTAGATGGCTACACCTTC.

CDR3 residues: CASSLVAGVAEQYF. Here the CDR3 DNA reads TGTGCCAGCAGCTTAGTAGCGGGAGTGGCCGAGCAGTACTTC. The gene calls are TRBV7-9 and TRBJ2-7; 9 positions agree with TRBD2. Germline values: CDR1 SEHNR, CDR2 FQNEAQ (reference sequence). V was pared by 1 base and J by 6 bases, with 4 bases of the junction left unmatched. The CDR3 has 14 residues.

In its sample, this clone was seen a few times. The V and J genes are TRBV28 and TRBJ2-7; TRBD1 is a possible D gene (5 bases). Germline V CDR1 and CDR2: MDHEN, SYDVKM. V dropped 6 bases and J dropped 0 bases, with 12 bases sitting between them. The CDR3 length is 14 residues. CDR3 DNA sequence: TGTGCCAGCAGGAGCAGGGCAAGCTCCTACGAGCAGTACTTC. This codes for CASRSRASSYEQYF. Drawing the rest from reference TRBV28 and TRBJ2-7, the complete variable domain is DVKVTQSSRYLVKRTGEKVFLECVQDMDHENMFWYRQDPGLGLRLIYFSYDVKMKEKGDIPEGYSVSREKKERFSLILESASTNQTSMYLCASRSRASSYEQYFGPGTRLTVT.

Here the CDR3 DNA reads TGCGCCAGCAGCTCGGGGACTAGCGGGAGTCGGGAGACCCAGTACTTC. Its translation is CASSSGTSGSRETQYF. The gene calls are TRBV5-1 and TRBJ2-5; 14 bases agree with TRBD2. The germline CDR1 and CDR2 sequences are SGHRS and YFSETQ. This CDR3 has 16 amino acids. The V and J ends lost 3 bases and 5 bases, in that order; junction bases with no gene match: 6. The full variable domain, with the rest looked up from reference TRBV5-1 and TRBJ2-5, is KAGVTQTPRYLIKTRGQQVTLSCSPISGHRSVSWYQQTPGQGLQFLFEYFSETQRNKGNFPGRFSGRQFSNSRSEMNVSTLELGDSALYLCASSSGTSGSRETQYFGPGTRLLVL.

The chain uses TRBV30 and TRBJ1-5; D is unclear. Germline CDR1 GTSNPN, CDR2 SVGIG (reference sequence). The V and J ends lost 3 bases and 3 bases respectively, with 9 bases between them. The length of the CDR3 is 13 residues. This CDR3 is CAWSKEYNQPQHF. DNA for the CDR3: TGTGCCTGGAGCAAGGAGTACAATCAGCCCCAGCATTTT.

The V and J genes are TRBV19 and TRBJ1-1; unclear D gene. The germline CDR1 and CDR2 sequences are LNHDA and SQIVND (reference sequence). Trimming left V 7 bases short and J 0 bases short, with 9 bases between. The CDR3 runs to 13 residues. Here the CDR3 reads CASKRAVNTEAFF. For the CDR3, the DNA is TGTGCCAGTAAGAGGGCGGTGAACACTGAAGCTTTCTTT.

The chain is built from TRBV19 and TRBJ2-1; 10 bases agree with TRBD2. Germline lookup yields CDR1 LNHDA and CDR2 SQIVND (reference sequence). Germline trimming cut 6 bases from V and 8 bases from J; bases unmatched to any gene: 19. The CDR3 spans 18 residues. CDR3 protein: CASRPKVTSGKVQYEQFF. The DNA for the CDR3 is TGTGCCAGTAGGCCTAAGGTTACTAGCGGGAAAGTGCAATATGAGCAGTTCTTC. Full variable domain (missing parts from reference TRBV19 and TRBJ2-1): DGGITQSPKYLFRKEGQNVTLSCEQNLNHDAMYWYRQDPGQGLRLIYYSQIVNDFQKGDIAEGYSVSREKKESFPLTVTSAQKNPTAFYLCASRPKVTSGKVQYEQFFGPGTRLTVL.

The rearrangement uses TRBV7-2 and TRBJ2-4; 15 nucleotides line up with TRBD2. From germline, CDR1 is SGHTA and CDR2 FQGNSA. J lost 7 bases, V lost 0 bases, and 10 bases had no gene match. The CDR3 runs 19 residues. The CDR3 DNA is TGTGCCAGCAGCTTAGCATCCCGGACTAGCGGGAGGGGATCGAACATTCAGTACTTC. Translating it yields CASSLASRTSGRGSNIQYF.

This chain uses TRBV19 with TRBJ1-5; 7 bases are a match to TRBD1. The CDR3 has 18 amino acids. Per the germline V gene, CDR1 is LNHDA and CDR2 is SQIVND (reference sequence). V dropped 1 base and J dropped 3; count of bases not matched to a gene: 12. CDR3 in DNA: TGTGCCAGTAGTATAGGGGGGACAGCAGATCCGGCCAATCAGCCCCAGCATTTT. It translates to CASSIGGTADPANQPQHF.

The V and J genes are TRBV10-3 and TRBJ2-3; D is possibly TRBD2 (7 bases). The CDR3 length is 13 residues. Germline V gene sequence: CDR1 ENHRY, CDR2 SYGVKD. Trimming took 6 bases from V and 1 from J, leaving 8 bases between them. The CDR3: CAIRGGGTDTQYF. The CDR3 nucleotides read TGTGCCATCAGAGGGGGGGGCACAGATACGCAGTATTTT.

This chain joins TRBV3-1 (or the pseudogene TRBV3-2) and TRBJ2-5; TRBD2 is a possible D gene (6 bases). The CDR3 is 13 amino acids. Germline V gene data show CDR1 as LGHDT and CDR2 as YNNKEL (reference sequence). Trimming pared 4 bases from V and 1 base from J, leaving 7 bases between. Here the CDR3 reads CASSRTIQETQYF. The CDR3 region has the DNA TGTGCCAGCAGCCGGACTATCCAAGAGACCCAGTACTTC.

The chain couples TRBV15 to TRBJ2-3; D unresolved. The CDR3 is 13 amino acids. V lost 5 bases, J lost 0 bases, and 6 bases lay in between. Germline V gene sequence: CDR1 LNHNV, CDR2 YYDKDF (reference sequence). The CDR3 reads CATSAQSTDTQYF. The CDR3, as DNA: TGTGCCACCAGCGCACAGAGCACAGATACGCAGTATTTT.

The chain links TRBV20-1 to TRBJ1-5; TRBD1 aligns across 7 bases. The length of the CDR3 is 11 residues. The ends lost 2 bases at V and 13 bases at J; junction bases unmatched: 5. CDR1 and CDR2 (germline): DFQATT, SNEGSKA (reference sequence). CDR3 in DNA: TGCAGTGCTAGATCGGACAGGCAGCAGCATTTT. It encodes CSARSDRQQHF.

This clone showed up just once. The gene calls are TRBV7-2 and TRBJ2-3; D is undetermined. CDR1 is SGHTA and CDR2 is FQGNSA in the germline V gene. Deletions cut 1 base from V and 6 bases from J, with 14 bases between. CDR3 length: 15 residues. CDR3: CASSLGGPPRDTQYF. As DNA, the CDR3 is TGTGCCAGCAGCTTAGGCGGCCCCCCGCGGGATACGCAGTATTTT.

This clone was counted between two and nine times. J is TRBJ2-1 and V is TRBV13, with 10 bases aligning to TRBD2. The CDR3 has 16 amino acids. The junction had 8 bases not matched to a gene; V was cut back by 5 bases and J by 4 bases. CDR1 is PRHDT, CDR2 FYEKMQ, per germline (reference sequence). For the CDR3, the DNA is TGTGCCAGCAGCCCCTCTAGCGGGGGTTATTACAATGAGCAGTTCTTC. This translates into CASSPSSGGYYNEQFF.

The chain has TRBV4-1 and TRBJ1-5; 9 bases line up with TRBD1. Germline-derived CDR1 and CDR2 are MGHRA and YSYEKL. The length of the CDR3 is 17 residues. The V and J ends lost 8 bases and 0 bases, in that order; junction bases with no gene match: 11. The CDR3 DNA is TGCGCCAGCGAGCCCGACAGGGGGGGTCATAGCAATCAGCCCCAGCATTTT. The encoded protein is CASEPDRGGHSNQPQHF.

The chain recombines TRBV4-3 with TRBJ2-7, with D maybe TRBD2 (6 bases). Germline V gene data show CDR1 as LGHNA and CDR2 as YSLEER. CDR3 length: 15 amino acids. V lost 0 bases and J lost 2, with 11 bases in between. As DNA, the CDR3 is TGCGCCAGCAGCCAAGATGGTAGCGGACCCTACGAGCAGTACTTC. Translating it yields CASSQDGSGPYEQYF.

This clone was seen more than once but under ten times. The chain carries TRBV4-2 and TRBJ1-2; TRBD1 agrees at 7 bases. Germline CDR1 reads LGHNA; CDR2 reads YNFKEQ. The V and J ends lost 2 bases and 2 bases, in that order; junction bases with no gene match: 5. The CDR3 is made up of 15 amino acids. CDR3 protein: CASSQRQGQNYGYTF. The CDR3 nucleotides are TGTGCCAGCAGCCAACGACAGGGACAAAACTATGGCTACACCTTC.